These 20 T cell receptor beta chains were all obtained from the same sample, sequenced in a study of human T cells and chemical hapten exposure. Stated time point: pre-sensitization, week 0. The sample's treatment: therapeutic diphenylcyclopropenone sensitization with weekly scalp DPC. A single record per CDR3 protein comes from TCRdb applying MiXCR to the RACE reads. The data hold 80,000 to 95,000 distinct CDR3 sequences, with around 10% observed a single time. Sequences were derived from whole blood, sampled in connection with sensitization to the hapten diphenylcyclopropenone (DPC). These receptors originate from a middle-aged woman with alopecia areata. Some clones in this sample may be carry-over from other donors' samples.

The rearrangement uses TRBV6-2 or TRBV6-3 and TRBJ1-1, with a possible D match to TRBD1 (6 bases). Trimming removed 5 bases from V and 8 bases from J, with 21 bases in between. The CDR3 loop spans 15 amino acids. Germline CDR1 reads MNHEY; CDR2 reads SVGEGT. The CDR3 spells CASSLYRELDREAFF. CDR3 nucleotide sequence: TGTGCCAGCAGTCTGTACAGGGAGTTGGATCGGGAAGCTTTCTTT.

This clonotype was recorded at least ten times. The chain employs TRBV7-9 and TRBJ2-1, with 8 bases aligning to TRBD2. The CDR3 is 15 residues long. Trimming cost V 2 bases and J 9 bases; bases outside gene matches: 9. The germline V gene encodes CDR1 SEHNR and CDR2 FQNEAQ (reference sequence). As DNA, the CDR3 is TGTGCCAGCAGCTTAAACGCGGGGGGCCATAGTGAGCAGTTCTTC. Translated: CASSLNAGGHSEQFF.

This clonotype was counted at least ten times. The J gene is TRBJ2-7, the V gene TRBV28, with 8 bases lining up with TRBD2. Germline CDR1 is MDHEN and CDR2 is SYDVKM. There are 16 residues in the CDR3. Unmatched junction bases numbered 14, after V lost 7 bases and J lost 3 bases. The CDR3 DNA follows: TGTGCCAGCACCTCACCGGCCAGCGGGGGAAACTACGAGCAGTACTTC. This codes for CASTSPASGGNYEQYF.

The chain joins TRBV11-3 to TRBJ2-1, with 7 positions matching TRBD1. From germline, CDR1 is SGHNT and CDR2 YENEEA. J gave up 8 bases and V 5 bases, and 6 bases lay outside the gene matches. This CDR3 contains 13 residues. The CDR3 loop is CASSRGQADEQFF. CDR3 nucleotide sequence: TGTGCCAGCAGCCGAGGACAGGCAGATGAGCAGTTCTTC. Using reference TRBV11-3 and TRBJ2-1 for the parts outside the CDR3, the full variable domain is EAGVVQSPRYKIIEKKQPVAFWCNPISGHNTLYWYLQNLGQGPELLIRYENEEAVDDSQLPKDRFSAERLKGVDSTLKIQPAELGDSAVYLCASSRGQADEQFFGPGTRLTVL.

This clonotype was observed a handful of times. The genes are TRBV6-2 or TRBV6-3 and TRBJ2-1; 13 bases are a match to TRBD2. V lost 5 bases, J lost 4 bases, and 14 bases stayed unmatched. Germline V gene data show CDR1 as MNHEY and CDR2 as SVGEGT. The CDR3 totals 19 residues. CDR3 loop: CASSRPPTSGGTKYNEQFF. The CDR3 coding sequence is TGTGCCAGCAGTCGTCCCCCGACTAGCGGGGGGACCAAGTACAATGAGCAGTTCTTC.

This clonotype was picked up many times. The chain is built from TRBV15 and TRBJ1-1; D is uncertain. Per the germline V gene, CDR1 is LNHNV and CDR2 is YYDKDF (reference sequence). This CDR3 has 14 amino acids. With 0 bases removed from V and 6 bases from J, the gap between germline ends came to 11 bases. The CDR3 region is CATSRDLGRAEAFF. Here the CDR3 DNA reads TGTGCCACCAGCAGAGATCTGGGTAGGGCTGAAGCTTTCTTT.

This clonotype was picked up a small number of times. The DNA of the CDR3 is TGTGCCAGCAGCTTAGCGCGACATAGGGACACTGAAGCTTTCTTT. Amino acids: CASSLARHRDTEAFF. J is TRBJ1-1 and V is TRBV7-9, with D hard to call. The CDR3 spans 15 residues. Looked up from germline, CDR1 is SEHNR and CDR2 is FQNEAQ (reference sequence). Trimming pared 0 bases from V and 3 bases from J, leaving 11 bases between.

There are many counts of this clonotype. The J gene is TRBJ2-7, the V gene TRBV4-3; TRBD1 aligns across 10 bases. The CDR3 has 13 residues. Germline CDR1 is LGHNA and CDR2 is YSLEER. V lost 4 bases to trimming and J lost 4 bases; unmatched junction nucleotides: 1. The CDR3 loop reads CASSPDRGYEQYF. In DNA form, the CDR3 reads TGCGCCAGCAGCCCGGACAGGGGGTACGAGCAGTACTTC.

V usage is TRBV28 and J usage is TRBJ1-1; perhaps TRBD1 as D (6 bases). V lost 6 bases to trimming and J lost 1 base, with 18 bases between them. CDR1 is MDHEN and CDR2 is SYDVKM in the germline V gene. The CDR3 runs to 16 residues. CDR3 region: CASSDQGFSGNTEAFF. CDR3 bases: TGTGCCAGCAGCGATCAGGGGTTTAGTGGGAACACTGAAGCTTTCTTT.

V is TRBV6-5 and J is TRBJ2-1; 8 positions match TRBD1. Germline CDR1 is MNHEY and CDR2 is SVGAGI. Trimming removed 10 bases from V and 5 bases from J; junction bases left unmatched: 4. This CDR3 contains 12 residues. CDR3 in amino acids: CATMTGDNEQFF. DNA of the CDR3: TGTGCCACCATGACAGGGGACAATGAGCAGTTCTTC.

The table lists this clonotype with many counts. The J gene is TRBJ2-1, the V gene TRBV25-1, with D maybe TRBD1 (6 bases). The CDR3 length is 15 residues. Looked up from germline, CDR1 is MGHDK and CDR2 is SYGVNS. Trimming took off 0 bases at V and 5 bases at J, with 11 bases between the two ends. The CDR3 bases are TGTGCCAGCAGTGAATATGACAGGTCTCACAATGAGCAGTTCTTC. It encodes CASSEYDRSHNEQFF.

This clonotype was recorded at least ten times. The chain joins TRBV6-5 to TRBJ1-5; unclear D gene. Trimming shortened V by 8 bases and J by 2 bases, and 10 bases separated the two germline ends. Germline V gives CDR1 MNHEY, CDR2 SVGAGI. The CDR3 is 13 residues long. The CDR3 sequence: CASLTKGNQPQHF. The DNA for the CDR3 is TGTGCCAGCTTAACGAAGGGCAATCAGCCCCAGCATTTT.

This sequence joins TRBV12-3 or TRBV12-4 and TRBJ2-7; 12 bases are a match to TRBD2. The CDR3 runs 15 residues. The junction had 7 bases not matched to a gene; V was cut back by 3 bases and J by 7 bases. Here the CDR3 reads CASSFDGLAGFEQYF. In DNA, the CDR3 is TGTGCCAGCAGTTTCGACGGACTAGCGGGGTTTGAGCAGTACTTC.

The chain combines TRBV10-3 with TRBJ2-5; maybe TRBD2 (5 bases). The V end lost 6 bases, the J end lost 2 bases, and 13 bases lay between the germline ends. The CDR3 sequence is 14 residues long. CDR1 is ENHRY, CDR2 SYGVKD, per germline. CDR3 residues: CAIREAEVQETQYF. CDR3 sequence (DNA): TGTGCCATCAGAGAAGCGGAAGTACAAGAGACCCAGTACTTC.

This clonotype occurred a few times. The genes are TRBV19 and TRBJ2-1; TRBD1 might be the D (6 bases). V was trimmed by 5 bases and J by 5 bases, leaving 19 bases between them. The germline V gene encodes CDR1 LNHDA and CDR2 SQIVND (reference sequence). CDR3 size: 16 residues. The CDR3 reads CASSPRGTGWDNEQFF. The CDR3 nucleotides are TGTGCCAGTAGTCCGAGGGGCACAGGGTGGGACAATGAGCAGTTCTTC.

By share, this clonotype ranks as medium-sized. The chain combines TRBV29-1 with TRBJ1-1, with a possible D match to TRBD1 (6 bases). The V end lost 8 bases, the J end lost 8 bases, and 18 bases lay between the germline ends. CDR3 length: 12 amino acids. Germline lookup yields CDR1 SQVTM and CDR2 ANQGSEA. The DNA of the CDR3 is TGCAGCTCCTTTTCAGGACAGCACGAAGCTTTCTTT. Its protein is CSSFSGQHEAFF.

This clonotype was counted ten times or more. The chain links TRBV3-1 to TRBJ2-7; TRBD1 aligns across 7 bases. Germline V CDR1 and CDR2: LGHDT, YNNKEL (reference sequence). The CDR3 totals 16 residues. J gave up 5 bases and V 4 bases, and 14 bases lay outside the gene matches. This chain's CDR3 is CASSLQPPGQTNEQYF. As DNA, the CDR3 is TGTGCCAGCAGCCTCCAACCCCCGGGACAGACTAACGAGCAGTACTTC.

V usage is TRBV2 and J usage is TRBJ1-2; no firm D call. Trimming shortened V by 7 bases and J by 2 bases, and 14 bases separated the two germline ends. The CDR3 covers 14 residues. Germline V gene sequence: CDR1 SNHLY, CDR2 FYNNEI. The chain's CDR3 is CASNSRTVNYGYTF. The CDR3 nucleotides read TGTGCCAGCAATAGTCGGACGGTAAACTATGGCTACACCTTC.

In this sample, this clonotype turned up a few times. The chain has TRBV11-2 and TRBJ2-3; D might be TRBD1 or TRBD2, each matching 5 bases. Trimming removed 5 bases from V and 6 bases from J, with 15 bases in between. CDR3 size: 14 residues. CDR1 and CDR2 from the germline V gene are SGHAT and FQNNGV. The CDR3 loop reads CASSLPTGGDTQYF. In DNA, the CDR3 is TGTGCCAGCAGCCTACCAACAGGAGGTGATACGCAGTATTTT.

This clonotype was picked up many times. The V and J genes are TRBV7-2 and TRBJ1-1; D is unresolved. V was shortened by 3 bases and J by 0 bases, with 11 bases between the two germline ends. Germline V gene data show CDR1 as SGHTA and CDR2 as FQGNSA. This CDR3 is built from 15 residues. The CDR3 bases are TGTGCCAGCAGCTTCCTCCCGCTTATGAACACTGAAGCTTTCTTT. The encoded protein is CASSFLPLMNTEAFF.